This T cell receptor beta chain comes out of a study of T cell responses to AZD1222 COVID-19 vaccine. Study results and limitations: Repertoires in all cases were sampled only once the peak T cell response had passed.

J was trimmed by 3 bases and V by 4 bases; bases with no gene match: 2. CDR3 size: 13 residues. Notes on this clone: Its antigen remains unknown.

Here immunoSEQ multiplex PCR was the method, and the copy in TCRdb shows in-frame clones only, minus some. The sample holds 110,000 or so clones, roughly nine tenths seen once. This sample comprised peripheral blood, obtained on day 0 of AZD1222 vaccination. The chain has TRBV12-3 or TRBV12-4 and TRBJ1-1; 7 nucleotides align to TRBD1. This sequence originates from an adult in good health. CDR3 sequence reads: CASSSTGYTEAFF. CDR3 sequence (DNA): TGTGCCAGCAGTTCGACAGGGTACACTGAAGCTTTCTTT.